This TCR beta chain was captured by sequencing in a study of healthy donors' naive CD4 and CD8 T cells. Study-level points and caveats: Bulk sequencing left alpha and beta chains unpaired.

This CDR3 is built from 17 residues. From germline, CDR1 is LNHDA and CDR2 SQIVND (reference sequence). Trimming removed 3 bases at V and 0 bases at J, with 15 bases between. Of note for this clonotype: Its antigen is unidentified.

TCR libraries were built from approximately 0.55 ug of total RNA by linear amplification. TCRdb called the reads again in MiXCR, with one record for every CDR3 protein. This table has some 190,000 distinct CDR3 sequences, around three quarters appearing once. The chain carries TRBV19 and TRBJ2-1, with D perhaps TRBD2 (5 bases). Input material: naive CD4+ and CD8+ T cells sorted from blood, pooled from several donors. This receptor was identified in a pool of human donors in good health; the sample pools cells from several healthy donors. The CDR3 here is CASSIPLRDNSYNEQFF. CDR3 DNA sequence: TGTGCCAGTAGTATTCCCCTGAGGGATAACTCCTACAATGAGCAGTTCTTC.